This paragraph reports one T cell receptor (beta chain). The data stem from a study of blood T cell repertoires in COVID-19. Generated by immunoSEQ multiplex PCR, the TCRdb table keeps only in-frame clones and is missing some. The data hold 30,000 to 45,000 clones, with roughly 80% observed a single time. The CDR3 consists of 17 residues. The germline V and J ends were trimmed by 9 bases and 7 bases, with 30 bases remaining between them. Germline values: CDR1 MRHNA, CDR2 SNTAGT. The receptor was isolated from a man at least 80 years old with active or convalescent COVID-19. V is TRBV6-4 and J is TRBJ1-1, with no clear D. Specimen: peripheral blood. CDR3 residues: CARRSTQMSTSSLEAFF. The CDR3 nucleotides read TGTGCCAGAAGAAGTACACAGATGTCTACTTCTTCGCTTGAAGCTTTCTTT.